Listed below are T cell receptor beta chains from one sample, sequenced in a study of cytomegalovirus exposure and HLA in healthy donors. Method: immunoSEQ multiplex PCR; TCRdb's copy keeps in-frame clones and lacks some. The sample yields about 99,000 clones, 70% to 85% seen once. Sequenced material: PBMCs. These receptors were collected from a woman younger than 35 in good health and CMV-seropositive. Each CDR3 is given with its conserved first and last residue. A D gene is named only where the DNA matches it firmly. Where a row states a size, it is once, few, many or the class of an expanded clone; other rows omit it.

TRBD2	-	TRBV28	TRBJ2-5	TGTGCCAGCAGCTACCCGGGGCTAGCGGGAGGCCTAGGGTTGGGAGAGACCCAGTACTTC	CASSYPGLAGGLGLGETQYF
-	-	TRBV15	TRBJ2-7	TGTGCCACCAGCAGTTTCCGGGGATCCGAGCAGTACTTC	CATSSFRGSEQYF
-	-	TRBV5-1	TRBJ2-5	TGCGCCAGCAGCCAGGATGGGCCACAAGAGACCCAGTACTTC	CASSQDGPQETQYF
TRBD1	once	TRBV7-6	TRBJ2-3	TGTGCCAGCAGCCCAGGGACAGCTACAGATACGCAGTATTTT	CASSPGTATDTQYF
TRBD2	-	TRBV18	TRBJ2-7	TGTGCCAGCTCACCACAGGGGACTAGCGGAGACGAGCAGTACTTC	CASSPQGTSGDEQYF
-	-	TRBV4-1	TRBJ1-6	TGCGCCAGCAGCCAAGGCAGGGAAAATAATTCACCCCTCCACTTT	CASSQGRENNSPLHF
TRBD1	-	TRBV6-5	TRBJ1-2	TGTGCCAGCAGTCCGCCGACAGGGTTGAGGGATGGCTACACCTTC	CASSPPTGLRDGYTF
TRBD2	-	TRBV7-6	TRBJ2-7	TGTGCCAGCAGCTTAACTAGCGGGACGGGCGAGCAGTACTTC	CASSLTSGTGEQYF
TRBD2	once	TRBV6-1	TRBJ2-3	TGTGCCAGCAGTGAAGTATGGGGTAGCGGGGATACGCAGTATTTT	CASSEVWGSGDTQYF
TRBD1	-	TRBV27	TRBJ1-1	TGTGCCAGCAGTATTAACAGGGGAAGAACTTTCTTT	CASSINRGRTFF
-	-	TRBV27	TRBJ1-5	TGTGCCAGCAGTCTCCAGGGCAATCAGCCCCAGCATTTT	CASSLQGNQPQHF
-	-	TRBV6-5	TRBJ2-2	TGTGCCAGCAGCCGTACATTGAACACCGGGGAGCTGTTTTTT	CASSRTLNTGELFF
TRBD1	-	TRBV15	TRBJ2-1	TGTGCCACCAGCAGGACGACCGGGACAGGGTCAAATGAGCAGTTCTTC	CATSRTTGTGSNEQFF
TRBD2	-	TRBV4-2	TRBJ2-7	TGTGCCAGCAGCCAAGAAGGGACTAGCGGGAACGAGCAGTACTTC	CASSQEGTSGNEQYF
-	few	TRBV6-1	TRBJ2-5	TGTGCCAGCAGTGAAGGGGGAGGACAAGAGACCCAGTACTTC	CASSEGGGQETQYF
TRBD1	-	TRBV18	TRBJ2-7	TGTGCCAGCTCACAAGGGACAGGTAGCTCCTACGAGCAGTACTTC	CASSQGTGSSYEQYF
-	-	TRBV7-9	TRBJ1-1	TGTGCCAGCAGCTTAGGTGGCAGAAAGAACACTGAAGCTTTCTTT	CASSLGGRKNTEAFF